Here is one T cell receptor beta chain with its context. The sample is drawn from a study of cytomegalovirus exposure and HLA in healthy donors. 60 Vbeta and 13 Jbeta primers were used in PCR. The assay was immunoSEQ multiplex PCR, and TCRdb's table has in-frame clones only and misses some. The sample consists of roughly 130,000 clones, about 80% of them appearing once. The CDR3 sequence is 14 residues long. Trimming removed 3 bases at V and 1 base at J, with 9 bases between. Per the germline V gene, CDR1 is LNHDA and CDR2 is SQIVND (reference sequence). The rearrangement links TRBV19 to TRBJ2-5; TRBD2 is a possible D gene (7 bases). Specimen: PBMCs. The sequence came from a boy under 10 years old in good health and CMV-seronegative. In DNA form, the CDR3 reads TGTGCCAGTAGTATCCGGGGGGCCCAAGAGACCCAGTACTTC. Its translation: CASSIRGAQETQYF.